This paragraph covers one T cell receptor beta chain sequence. Its antigen is not identified. PCR amplification relied on 60 Vbeta primers (plus 13 Jbeta primers). Assay: immunoSEQ multiplex PCR; the TCRdb copy retains only in-frame clones and omits some. The sample has roughly 100,000 clones, 79% seen once. This specimen comes from a study of cytomegalovirus exposure and HLA in healthy donors. Study observations and caveats: Reportedly, HLA-A and HLA-B alleles of most subjects were accurately predicted from TCR beta.

This CDR3 is built from 14 residues. CDR1 is MRHNA, CDR2 SNTAGT, per germline. V dropped 6 bases and J dropped 4 bases, with 13 bases sitting between them. The chain carries TRBV6-4 and TRBJ2-1, with D possibly being TRBD2 (6 bases). This receptor was obtained from a male donor in good health and CMV-seropositive. The sequenced material came from PBMCs. The CDR3 DNA follows: TGTGCCAGCAGAGCCTCCGGGACTTACAATGAGCAGTTCTTC. Protein: CASRASGTYNEQFF.